This T cell receptor beta chain was profiled in a study of tumor-infiltrating lymphocytes in primary liver carcinoma. Whole-study context: Each sample had roughly 3.5 to 7.13 million productive TCRbeta reads regardless of tissue type. Study observations and caveats: A significantly higher top-250-clone fraction was found in tumors than in blood (p = 0.039). In tumor-adjacent and tumor-blood pairs, overlap was lower than in tumor region pairs.

Co-extraction of RNA and DNA was performed on about 19-30 mg of unsorted bulk tissue. This CDR3 comprises 15 residues. Germline CDR1 SGHAT, CDR2 FQNNGV. Total RNA amounting to 500 ng was the source from which TCR beta cDNA was made with a constant-region primer. A slightly modified ARM-PCR protocol with three nested multiplex PCR rounds produced these TCR beta libraries. Each of the first two PCR rounds ran roughly 9 cycles with TRBV1-TRBV30 forward and C-beta reverse primers. TCRdb processed the multiplex PCR reads anew with MiXCR; each CDR3 protein has one entry. The sample gives about 120,000 distinct CDR3 sequences, roughly 70% of which show up once; roughly 8.1% is in the top ten. On this clonotype itself: Its target is not known. Sequence at one end of the junction differs from germline and may be a read error.

The V gene is TRBV11-2, the J gene TRBJ1-1, with no clear D. This clonotype originated in an older woman with primary liver carcinoma and hepatitis B virus infection. Sequenced: tumor-adjacent normal liver tissue. CDR3 sequence reads: CASSTETGRVLKAIF. CDR3 sequence (DNA): TGTGCCAGCAGCACCGAAACCGGGAGGGTACTTAAAGCTATCTTT.